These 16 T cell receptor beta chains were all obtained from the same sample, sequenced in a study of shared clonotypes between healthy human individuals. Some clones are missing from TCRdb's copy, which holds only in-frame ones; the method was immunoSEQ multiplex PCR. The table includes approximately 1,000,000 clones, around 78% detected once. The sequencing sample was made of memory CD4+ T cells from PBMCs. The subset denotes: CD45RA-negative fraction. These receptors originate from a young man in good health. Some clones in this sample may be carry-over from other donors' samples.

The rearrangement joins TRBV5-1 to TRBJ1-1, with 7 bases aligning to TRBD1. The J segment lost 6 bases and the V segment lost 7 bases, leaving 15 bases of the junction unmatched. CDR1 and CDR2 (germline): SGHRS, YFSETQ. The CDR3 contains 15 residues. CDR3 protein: CASEIGRQGRSEAFF. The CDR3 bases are TGCGCCAGCGAAATCGGGAGACAGGGAAGATCTGAAGCTTTCTTT.

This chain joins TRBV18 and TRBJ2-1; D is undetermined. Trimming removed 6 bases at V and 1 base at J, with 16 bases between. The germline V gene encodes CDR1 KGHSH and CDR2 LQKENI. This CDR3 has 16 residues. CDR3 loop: CASSRQRSESYNEQFF. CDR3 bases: TGTGCCAGCTCCCGGCAGCGTTCAGAGTCCTACAATGAGCAGTTCTTC.

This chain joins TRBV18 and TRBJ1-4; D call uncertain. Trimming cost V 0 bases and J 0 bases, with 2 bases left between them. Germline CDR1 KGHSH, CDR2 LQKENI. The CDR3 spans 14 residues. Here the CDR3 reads CASSPPATNEKLFF. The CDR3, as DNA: TGTGCCAGCTCACCACCAGCAACTAATGAAAAACTGTTTTTT.

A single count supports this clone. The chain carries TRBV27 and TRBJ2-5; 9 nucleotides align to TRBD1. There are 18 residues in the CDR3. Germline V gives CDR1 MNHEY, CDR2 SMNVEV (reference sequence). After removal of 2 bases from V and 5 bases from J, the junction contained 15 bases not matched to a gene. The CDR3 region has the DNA TGTGCCAGCAGTTTACCCCCCCGGGGACAGGGAGTTTGGGAGACCCAGTACTTC. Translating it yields CASSLPPRGQGVWETQYF.

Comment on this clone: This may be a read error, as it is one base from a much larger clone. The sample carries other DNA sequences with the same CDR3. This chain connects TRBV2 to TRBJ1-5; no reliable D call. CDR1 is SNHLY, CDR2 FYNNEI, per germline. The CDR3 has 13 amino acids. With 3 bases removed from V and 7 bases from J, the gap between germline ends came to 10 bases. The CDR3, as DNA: TGTGCCAGCAGTGAGGTAGGAGACCAGCCCCAGCATTTT. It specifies CASSEVGDQPQHF.

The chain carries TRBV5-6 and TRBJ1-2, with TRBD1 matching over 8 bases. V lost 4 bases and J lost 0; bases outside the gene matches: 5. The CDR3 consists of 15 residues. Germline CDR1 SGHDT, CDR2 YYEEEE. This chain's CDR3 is CASSIPGQANYGYTF. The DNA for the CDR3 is TGTGCCAGCAGCATCCCGGGACAGGCTAACTATGGCTACACCTTC. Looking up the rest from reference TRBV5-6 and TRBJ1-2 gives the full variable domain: DAGVTQSPTHLIKTRGQQVTLRCSPKSGHDTVSWYQQALGQGPQFIFQYYEEEERQRGNFPDRFSGHQFPNYSSELNVNALLLGDSALYLCASSIPGQANYGYTFGSGTRLTVV.

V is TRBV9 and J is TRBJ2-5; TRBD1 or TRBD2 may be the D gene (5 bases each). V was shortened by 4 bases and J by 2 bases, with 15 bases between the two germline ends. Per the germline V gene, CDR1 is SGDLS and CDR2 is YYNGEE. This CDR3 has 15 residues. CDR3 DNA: TGTGCCAGCAGCTACGCACTAGGGGAACAAGAGACCCAGTACTTC. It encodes CASSYALGEQETQYF.

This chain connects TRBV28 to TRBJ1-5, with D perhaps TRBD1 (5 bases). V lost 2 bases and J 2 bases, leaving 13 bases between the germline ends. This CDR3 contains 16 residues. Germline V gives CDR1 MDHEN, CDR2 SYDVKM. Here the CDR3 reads CASSLIGVTRNQPQHF. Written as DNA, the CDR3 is TGTGCCAGCAGTTTAATAGGGGTTACCCGCAATCAGCCCCAGCATTTT. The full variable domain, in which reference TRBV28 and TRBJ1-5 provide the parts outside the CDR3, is DVKVTQSSRYLVKRTGEKVFLECVQDMDHENMFWYRQDPGLGLRLIYFSYDVKMKEKGDIPEGYSVSREKKERFSLILESASTNQTSMYLCASSLIGVTRNQPQHFGDGTRLSIL.

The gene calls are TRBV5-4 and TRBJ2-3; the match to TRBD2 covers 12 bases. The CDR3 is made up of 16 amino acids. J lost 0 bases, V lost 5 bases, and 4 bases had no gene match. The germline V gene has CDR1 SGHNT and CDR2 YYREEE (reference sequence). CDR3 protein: CASRGGTSGSTDTQYF. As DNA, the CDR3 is TGTGCCAGCAGGGGGGGGACTAGCGGGAGCACAGATACGCAGTATTTT.

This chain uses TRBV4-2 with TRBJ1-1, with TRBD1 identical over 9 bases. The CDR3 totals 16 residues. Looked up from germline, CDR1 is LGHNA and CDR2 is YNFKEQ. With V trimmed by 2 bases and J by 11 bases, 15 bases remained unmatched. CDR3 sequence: CASSQLRPGQGSFAFF. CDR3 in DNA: TGTGCCAGCAGCCAACTACGACCGGGACAGGGCTCGTTCGCTTTCTTT.

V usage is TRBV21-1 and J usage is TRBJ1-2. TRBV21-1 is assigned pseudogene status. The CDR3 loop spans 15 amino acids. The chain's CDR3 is CASSKAQGSKYGYTF. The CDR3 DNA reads TGTGCCAGCAGCAAAGCTCAAGGCTCGAAGTATGGCTACACCTTC.

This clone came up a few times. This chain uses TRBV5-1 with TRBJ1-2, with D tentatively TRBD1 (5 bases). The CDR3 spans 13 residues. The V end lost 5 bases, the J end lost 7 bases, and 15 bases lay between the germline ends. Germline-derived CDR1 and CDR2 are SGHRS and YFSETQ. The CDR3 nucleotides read TGCGCCAGCAGACAGGTTCAAGATGGTGGCTACACCTTC. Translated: CASRQVQDGGYTF.

The CDR3 coding sequence is TGTGCCAGCAGGGCCAGCATCGATCAGCCCCAGCATTTT. This translates into CASRASIDQPQHF. V usage is TRBV2 and J usage is TRBJ1-5; D remains ambiguous. CDR1 is SNHLY and CDR2 is FYNNEI in the germline V gene. This CDR3 is built from 13 residues. V lost 6 bases, J lost 5 bases, and 11 bases lay in between.

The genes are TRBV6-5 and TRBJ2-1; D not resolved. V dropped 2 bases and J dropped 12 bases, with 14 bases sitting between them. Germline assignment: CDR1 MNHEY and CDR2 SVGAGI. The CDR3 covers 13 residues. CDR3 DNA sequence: TGTGCCAGCAGTTACGACGGGCCCCGAGGGCAGTTCTTC. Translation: CASSYDGPRGQFF.

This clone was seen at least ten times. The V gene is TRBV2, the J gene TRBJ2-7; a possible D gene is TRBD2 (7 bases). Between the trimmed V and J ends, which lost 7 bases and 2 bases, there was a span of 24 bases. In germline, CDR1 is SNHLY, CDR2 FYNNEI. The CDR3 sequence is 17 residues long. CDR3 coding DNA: TGTGCCAGCATCACGGGGGGCTCCAAGGTTTTTACCTACGAGCAGTACTTC. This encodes CASITGGSKVFTYEQYF.

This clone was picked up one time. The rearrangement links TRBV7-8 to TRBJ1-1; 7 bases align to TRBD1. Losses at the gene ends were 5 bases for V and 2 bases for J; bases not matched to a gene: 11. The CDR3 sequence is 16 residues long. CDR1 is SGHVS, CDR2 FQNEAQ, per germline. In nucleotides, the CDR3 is TGTGCCAGCAGCCGCGGGTGGGGACAGACTAACACTGAAGCTTTCTTT. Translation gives CASSRGWGQTNTEAFF.